Reported below is one TCR beta chain. This entry comes from a study of blood T cells in healthy people across ages. For the second PCR, which ran for about 7 to 12 cycles, a sample-barcoded 5' primer and a J-beta primer mix were used. The authors tagged each cDNA molecule using a template-switch adaptor with 12 random nucleotides. Using its own MiXCR run on the 5' RACE reads, TCRdb lists one record per CDR3 protein. Of fewer than 750,000 distinct CDR3 sequences listed, 45% to 60% were seen once; the top ten hold about 14%. This CDR3 has 15 amino acids. The germline V gene encodes CDR1 SEHNR and CDR2 FQNEAQ (reference sequence). The V end lost 5 bases, the J end lost 2 bases, and 15 bases lay between the germline ends. Researchers collected roughly 9.8 milliliters of peripheral blood from every single donor.

V is TRBV7-9 and J is TRBJ2-5, with D possibly being TRBD1 (6 bases). This clonotype originated in a woman aged 80 or over in good health. The source material was blood. CDR3 in amino acids: CASSAAHGQQETQYF. CDR3 DNA sequence: TGTGCCAGCAGCGCCGCTCACGGACAGCAAGAGACCCAGTACTTC.